The source of this T cell receptor (beta chain) is a study of OX40 agonist ivuxolimab in advanced cancers. In the study overall: Ivuxolimab was an agonistic, fully human IgG2 monoclonal antibody directed against OX40 (CD134), a costimulatory receptor. Intravenous ivuxolimab was administered to patients every 2 weeks at six dose levels: 0.01, 0.1, 0.3, 1.5, 3 and 10 mg/kg. Of the 50 to 55 patients in dose escalation, about 20 had hepatocellular carcinoma, some 15 had melanoma, 9 had renal cell carcinoma and 9 had head and neck cancer. The dose-escalation cohort was roughly 87% male with a mean age of roughly 60 years, ranging from about 20 to 85. Prior anti-PD-1, anti-PD-L1 or anti-CTLA-4 therapy was permitted, and approximately 42% of dose-escalation patients had received checkpoint inhibitors. Partial responses were achieved by three dose-escalation patients, of whom one had hepatocellular carcinoma and two had cutaneous melanoma. Peripheral TCRbeta sequencing aimed to test whether ivuxolimab altered TCR sequence diversity and caused clonal T-cell expansion. The paper reports the monotherapy dose-escalation portion (N = 52 patients) of the phase I ivuxolimab trial. The paper as a whole reports these results and caveats: Partial responders in the 0.1-3.0 mg/kg groups had among the lowest normalized peripheral clonal expansion, especially among CD8+ T cells. Low levels of normalized T-cell clonal expansion were also seen in some nonresponding patients. After ivuxolimab, expanded clones were on average more numerous among CD8+ T cells than among CD4+ T cells. The antigen specificity of the clonally expanded peripheral T cells was not determined. Clonal expansion of both CD4+ and CD8+ blood T cells was observed from baseline to week 6 at doses 0.1 to 3.0 mg/kg.

The trial excluded patients who had a history of autoimmune disease or were on systemic immunosuppression. Peripheral blood for TCR sequencing was collected from all dose cohorts at baseline, on cycle 4 day 1, and on cycle 7 day 1. The samples were taken from a phase I, first-in-human, multicenter, open-label dose-escalation trial of ivuxolimab. Adults with locally advanced or metastatic melanoma, renal cell, hepatocellular, or head and neck squamous cell carcinoma were enrolled in the trial. Before TCR sequencing, CD4+ and CD8+ T cells were separately sorted from peripheral blood. Genomic DNA was extracted from sorted cells for sequencing of the TCRbeta CDR3 region. The immunoSEQ Assay was used for sequencing of TCRbeta CDR3 regions. TCRdb took over this immuneACCESS table, retaining in-frame rearrangements with V and J assigned. Such tables are incomplete; in checked studies, under half of the missing clones stem from an unresolved V gene, and the remainder is unexplained. Counted in this sample were tens of thousands of clones; 70% to 90% of them appeared once. The biggest ten clones account for under 4.5% of the sample.

From the cysteine up to the phenylalanine, the CDR3 has a length of 13 residues. Only the CDR3 portion is preserved as DNA: 39 bases, with reading frame beginning at the first base. Reading the germline V gene gives CDR1 MNHNS and CDR2 SASEGT. The V end loses 5 bases and the J end loses 6 bases, and a stretch of 12 bases separates them. With respect to this clone: It has no known antigen specificity. Within one base of it there is no much larger clone, and no base qualities were kept.

Recombination joined TRBV6-1 with TRBJ2-3; perhaps TRBD1 is the D gene, with 6 bases matching. The source is an adult with an advanced solid tumor such as melanoma, head and neck, liver or kidney cancer. Here the sequenced sample was CD4+ or CD8+ T cells sorted from blood, taken in a trial of the OX40 agonist ivuxolimab. The base sequence is TGTGCCAGCAGTCAAAGACAGGCTGATACGCAGTATTTT. Its translation is CASSQRQADTQYF.